The next 2 T cell receptor beta chains were all read from a single sample in a study of OX40 agonist ivuxolimab in advanced cancers. Clones were sequenced by immunoSEQ multiplex PCR, and TCRdb holds only the in-frame ones, with some missing. The top ten clones hold 0.33% of a sample with about 95,000 clones, 89% of them seen once. The source material was CD4+ or CD8+ T cells sorted from blood, sampled in a trial of the OX40 agonist ivuxolimab. These receptor sequences come from an adult with an advanced solid tumor such as melanoma, head and neck, liver or kidney cancer.

This chain links TRBV4-2 with TRBJ1-5; 8 bases align to TRBD1. This CDR3 contains 18 residues. Germline values: CDR1 LGHNA, CDR2 YNFKEQ. Trimming took 0 bases from V and 2 from J; bases not matched to a gene: 9. The CDR3, as DNA: TGTGCCAGCAGCCAAGACGGGGGGACAGGCCGCCGCAATCAGCCCCAGCATTTT. It encodes CASSQDGGTGRRNQPQHF.

The gene calls are TRBV30 and TRBJ1-1; perhaps TRBD1 as D (5 bases). This CDR3 is built from 12 residues. Trimming removed 5 bases from V and 7 bases from J, with 14 bases in between. Germline CDR1 GTSNPN, CDR2 SVGIG (reference sequence). In DNA, the CDR3 is TGTGCCTGGGGGGGGATCCCACGTGAAGCTTTCTTT. Translating it yields CAWGGIPREAFF.